Listed below are T cell receptor beta chains from one sample, sequenced in a study of T cells after yellow fever vaccination. TCRdb re-called the 5' RACE reads with MiXCR, one entry per CDR3 protein. Altogether about 360,000 distinct CDR3 sequences are present, approximately 6% being singletons, with the ten largest covering 15%. The sequences come from PBMCs, collected 5 days after the yellow fever booster vaccination. Receptors were obtained from a man aged 25 to 40 who received the YFV17D yellow fever vaccine. The CDR3 runs from the conserved cysteine through the conserved F or W. A D gene is named only where the DNA matches it firmly. Clone size is shown for a subset of rows, as once, few, many or a class of expanded clone.

d_call j_call clone_size v_call cdr3_length cdr3_nt cdr3_aa
TRBD1 TRBJ2-5 . TRBV10-3 13 TGTGCCATCCGACAGGGTCCGGAAGAGACCCAGTACTTC CAIRQGPEETQYF
TRBD2 TRBJ2-2 few TRBV7-2 15 TGTGCCAGCACCCCAATAGCGGGAAGGTTGGGGGAGCTGTTTTTT CASTPIAGRLGELFF
TRBD2 TRBJ2-7 many TRBV27 15 TGTGCCAGCAGTTTATCAGGACTAGACTCCTACGAGCAGTACTTC CASSLSGLDSYEQYF
. TRBJ2-7 many TRBV20-1 14 TGCAGTGCTAGAGCGGTGGGAGTTTCCTACGAGCAGTACTTC CSARAVGVSYEQYF
TRBD2 TRBJ2-3 few TRBV3-1 14 TGTGCCAGCAGCCAGCGGGGGGCCACAGATACGCAGTATTTT CASSQRGATDTQYF
. TRBJ2-7 many TRBV11-2 15 TGTGCCAGCAGCTTAGAACGAAGCCGGTCGGGGGAGCAGTACTTC CASSLERSRSGEQYF
TRBD2 TRBJ2-1 . TRBV12-3/TRBV12-4 16 TGTGCCAGCAGTTTTGTAGCGGGAGTAGCTTACAATGAGCAGTTCTTC CASSFVAGVAYNEQFF
. TRBJ1-2 . TRBV10-3 14 TGTGCCATCAGTGATAGATCGGGGGTCGATGGCTACACCTTC CAISDRSGVDGYTF
. TRBJ2-5 few TRBV7-2 13 TGTGCCAGCAGCTCCTCCGTCCAAGAGACCCAGTACTTC CASSSSVQETQYF
TRBD2 TRBJ2-7 few TRBV19 15 TGTGCCAGTAGTAATCCCGGGACTAGGATCAACGAGCAGTACTTC CASSNPGTRINEQYF
TRBD2 TRBJ2-7 few TRBV4-3 17 TGCGCCAGCAGCCAAGATCGCCAACTAGCGGGAGAGTACGAGCAGTACTTC CASSQDRQLAGEYEQYF
TRBD2 TRBJ2-5 . TRBV20-1 18 TGCAGTGCTAATCCGTCCGAGGGACTAGCGGGAGTTCGGGAGACCCAGTACTTC CSANPSEGLAGVRETQYF
. TRBJ2-6 . TRBV12-3/TRBV12-4 16 TGTGCCAGCAGTTCCAGTGTACACTCTGGGGCCAACGTCCTGACTTTC CASSSSVHSGANVLTF